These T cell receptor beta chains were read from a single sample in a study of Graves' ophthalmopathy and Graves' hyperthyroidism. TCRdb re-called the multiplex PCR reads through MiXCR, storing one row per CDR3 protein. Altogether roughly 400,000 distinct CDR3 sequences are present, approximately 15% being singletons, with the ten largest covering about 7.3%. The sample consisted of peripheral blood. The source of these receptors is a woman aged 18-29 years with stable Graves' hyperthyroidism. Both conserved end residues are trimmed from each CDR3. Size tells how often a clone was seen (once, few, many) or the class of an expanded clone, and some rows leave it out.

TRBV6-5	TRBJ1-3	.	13	ASSYSQSSGNTIY
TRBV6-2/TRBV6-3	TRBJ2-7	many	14	ASSYSRLAGAWEQY
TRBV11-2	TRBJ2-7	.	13	ASSFGTSGFYEQY
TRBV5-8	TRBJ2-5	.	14	ASSLGSGGFGETQY
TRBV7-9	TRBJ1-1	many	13	ASNSFRTGNTEAF
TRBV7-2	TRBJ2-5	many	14	ASSSVSGGASETQY
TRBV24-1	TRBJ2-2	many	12	ATSDPLNTGELF
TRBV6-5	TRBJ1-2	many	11	ASSYGESYGYT
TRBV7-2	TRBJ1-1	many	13	ASSPHSGGAPPAF
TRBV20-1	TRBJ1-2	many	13	SARDGRGRVDGYT
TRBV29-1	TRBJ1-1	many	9	SVADTTEAF
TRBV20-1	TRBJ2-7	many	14	SARETTGRNRYEQY
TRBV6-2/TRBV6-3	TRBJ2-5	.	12	ASNAGGSRETQY
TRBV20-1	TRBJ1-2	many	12	SAAGTLDNYGYT